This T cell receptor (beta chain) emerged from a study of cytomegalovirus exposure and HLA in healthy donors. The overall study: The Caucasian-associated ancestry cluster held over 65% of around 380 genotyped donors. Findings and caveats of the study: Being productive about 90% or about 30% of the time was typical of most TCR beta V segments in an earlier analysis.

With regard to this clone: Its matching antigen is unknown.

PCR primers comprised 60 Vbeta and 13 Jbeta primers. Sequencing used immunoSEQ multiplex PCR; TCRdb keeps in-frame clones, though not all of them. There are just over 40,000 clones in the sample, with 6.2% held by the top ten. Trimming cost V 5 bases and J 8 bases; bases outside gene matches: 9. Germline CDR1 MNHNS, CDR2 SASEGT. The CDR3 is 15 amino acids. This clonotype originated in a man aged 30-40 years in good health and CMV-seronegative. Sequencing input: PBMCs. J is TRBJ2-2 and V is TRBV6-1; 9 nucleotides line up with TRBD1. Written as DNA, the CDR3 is TGTGCCAGCAGTCCGCTGACAGGGGGTGGTGGGGAGCTGTTTTTT. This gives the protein CASSPLTGGGGELFF.